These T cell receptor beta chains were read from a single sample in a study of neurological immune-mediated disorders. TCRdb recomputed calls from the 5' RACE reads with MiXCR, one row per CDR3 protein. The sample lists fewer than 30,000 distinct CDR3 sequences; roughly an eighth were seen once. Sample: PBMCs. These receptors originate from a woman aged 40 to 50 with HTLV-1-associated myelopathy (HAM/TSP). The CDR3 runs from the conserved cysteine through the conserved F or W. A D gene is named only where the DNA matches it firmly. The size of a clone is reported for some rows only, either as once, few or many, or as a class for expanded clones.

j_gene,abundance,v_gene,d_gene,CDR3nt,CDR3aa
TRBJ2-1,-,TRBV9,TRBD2,TGTGCCAGCAGCGCGGGACTAGCGGGTTACGCTGAGCAGTTCTTC,CASSAGLAGYAEQFF
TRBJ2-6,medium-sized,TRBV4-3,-,TGCGCCAGCAGCCAAAAAACAGGGTCTGGGGCCAACGTCCTGACTTTC,CASSQKTGSGANVLTF
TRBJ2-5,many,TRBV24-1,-,TGTGCCACCAGTGGGGCAGAAGGGAAGGAGACCCAGTACTTC,CATSGAEGKETQYF
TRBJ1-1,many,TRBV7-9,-,TGTGCCAGCAGCGAGAGACGCCTTGAAGCTTTCTTT,CASSERRLEAFF
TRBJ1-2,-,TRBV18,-,TGTGTCAGCTCACCGGCAGAGCCCTATGGCTACACCTTT,CVSSPAEPYGYTF
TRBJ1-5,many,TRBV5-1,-,TGCGCCAGCAGCTTGTCAGGGAGTGACAATCAGCCCCAGCATTTT,CASSLSGSDNQPQHF
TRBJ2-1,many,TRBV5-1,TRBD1,TGCGCCAGCAGCTTGATGGGGACAGGGAAAGTAGGTGAGCAGTTCTTC,CASSLMGTGKVGEQFF
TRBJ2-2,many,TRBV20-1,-,TGCAGTGCTAGAGCGGCGGGGCACACCGGGGAGCTGTTTTTT,CSARAAGHTGELFF
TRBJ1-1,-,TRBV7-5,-,-,CISVPEALNRDRVKDTEAFF
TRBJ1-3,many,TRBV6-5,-,TGTGCCAGCAGTTACTCTATACTCACAGACGTTTACTCTGGAAACACCATATATTTT,CASSYSILTDVYSGNTIYF
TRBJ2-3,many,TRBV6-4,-,TGTGCCAGCAGTGACGGGGGCCAGGATACGCAGTATTTT,CASSDGGQDTQYF
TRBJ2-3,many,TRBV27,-,TGTGCCAGCAGTTTATATCAGGGTGCCTTATCAGATACGCAGTATTTT,CASSLYQGALSDTQYF
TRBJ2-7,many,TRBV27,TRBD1,TGTGCCAGCTTCGACATCGACAGGGCGTACTTC,CASFDIDRAYF
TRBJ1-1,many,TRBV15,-,TGTGCCACCAGCAGAGATATGGGCTCGGGAGCTTTCTTT,CATSRDMGSGAFF
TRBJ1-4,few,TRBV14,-,TGTGCCAGCAGCCCACTCCCGCTATGGGGAACTAATGAAAAACTGTTTTTT,CASSPLPLWGTNEKLFF
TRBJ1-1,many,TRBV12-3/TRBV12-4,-,TGTGCCAGCAGTTTATCCGGATACACTGAAGCTTTCTTT,CASSLSGYTEAFF
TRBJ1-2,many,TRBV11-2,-,TGTGCCAGCAGCTTAGAGCCGAGCGTCTATGGCTACACCTTC,CASSLEPSVYGYTF
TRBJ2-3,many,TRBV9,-,TGTGCCAGCAGCGTTTCCGGGGCTAGCGGCACAGATACGCAGTATTTT,CASSVSGASGTDTQYF
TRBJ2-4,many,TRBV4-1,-,TGCGCCAGCAGCCAAGGACCACCGGCCAAAAACATTCAGTACTTC,CASSQGPPAKNIQYF